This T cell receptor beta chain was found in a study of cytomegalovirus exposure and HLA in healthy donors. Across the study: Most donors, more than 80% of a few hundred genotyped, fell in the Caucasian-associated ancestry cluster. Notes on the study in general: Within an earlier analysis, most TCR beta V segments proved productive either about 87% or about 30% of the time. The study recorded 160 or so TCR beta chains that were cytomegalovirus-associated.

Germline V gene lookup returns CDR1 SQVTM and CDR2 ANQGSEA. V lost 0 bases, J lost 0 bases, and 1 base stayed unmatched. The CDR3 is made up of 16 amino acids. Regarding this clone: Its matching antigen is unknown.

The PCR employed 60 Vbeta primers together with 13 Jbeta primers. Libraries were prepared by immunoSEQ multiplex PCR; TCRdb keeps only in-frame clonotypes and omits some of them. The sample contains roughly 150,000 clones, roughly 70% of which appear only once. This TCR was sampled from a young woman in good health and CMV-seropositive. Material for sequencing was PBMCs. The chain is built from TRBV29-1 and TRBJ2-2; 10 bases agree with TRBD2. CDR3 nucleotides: TGCAGCGTTGAAGAACTAGCGGGGCCGAACACCGGGGAGCTGTTTTTT. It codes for CSVEELAGPNTGELFF.